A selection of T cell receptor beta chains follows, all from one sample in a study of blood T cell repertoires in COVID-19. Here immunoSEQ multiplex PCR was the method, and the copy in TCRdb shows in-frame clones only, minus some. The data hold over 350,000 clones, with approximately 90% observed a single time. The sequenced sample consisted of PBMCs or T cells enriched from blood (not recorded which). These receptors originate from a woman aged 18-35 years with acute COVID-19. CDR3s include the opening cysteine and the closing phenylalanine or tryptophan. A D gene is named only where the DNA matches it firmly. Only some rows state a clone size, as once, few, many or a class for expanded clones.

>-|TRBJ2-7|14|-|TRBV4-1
CASSQKTGSYEQYF
TGCGCCAGCAGCCAAAAGACAGGTTCCTACGAGCAGTACTTC
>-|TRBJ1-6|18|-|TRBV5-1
CASSLGGFLSSYNSPLHF
TGCGCCAGCAGCTTGGGCGGCTTCTTGAGCTCCTATAATTCACCCCTCCACTTT
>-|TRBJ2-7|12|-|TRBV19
CASSGHPYEQYF
TGTGCCAGTAGTGGACACCCCTACGAGCAGTACTTC
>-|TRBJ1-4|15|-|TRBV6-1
CASSEHRGPYEKLFF
TGTGCCAGCAGTGAACATCGCGGGCCATATGAAAAACTGTTTTTT
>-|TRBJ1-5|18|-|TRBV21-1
CASSPSWGTGGLDQPQHF
TGTGCCAGCAGCCCCTCCTGGGGGACAGGGGGGCTCGATCAGCCCCAGCATTTT
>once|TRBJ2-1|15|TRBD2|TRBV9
CASSFVSGSYNEQFF
TGTGCCAGCAGCTTTGTTAGCGGGAGCTACAATGAGCAGTTCTTC
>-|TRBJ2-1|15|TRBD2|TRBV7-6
CASSLSSGVYNEQFF
TGTGCCAGCAGCTTATCCAGCGGGGTTTACAATGAGCAGTTCTTC
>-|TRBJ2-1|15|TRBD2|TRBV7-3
CASSFGLAGGNEQFF
TGTGCCAGCAGCTTCGGACTAGCGGGGGGAAATGAGCAGTTCTTC
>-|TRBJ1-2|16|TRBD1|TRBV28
CASIRNSGQGLSGYTF
TGTGCCAGCATCCGAAATTCAGGACAGGGATTATCTGGCTACACCTTC
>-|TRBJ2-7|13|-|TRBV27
CASSFDRIHEQYF
TGTGCCAGCAGTTTTGACAGAATCCACGAGCAGTACTTC
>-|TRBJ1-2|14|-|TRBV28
CASSAGGRSYGYTF
TGTGCCAGCAGCGCGGGGGGGAGGAGCTATGGCTACACCTTC
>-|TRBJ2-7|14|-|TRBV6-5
CASSRAGAIYEQYF
TGTGCCAGCAGTCGCGCCGGAGCGATCTACGAGCAGTACTTC
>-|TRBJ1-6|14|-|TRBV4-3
CASSQDRAASPLHF
TGCGCCAGCAGCCAAGACAGGGCGGCTTCACCCCTCCACTTT
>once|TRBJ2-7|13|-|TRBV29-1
CSVEEGSSYEQYF
TGCAGCGTTGAGGAGGGGTCCAGCTACGAGCAGTACTTC
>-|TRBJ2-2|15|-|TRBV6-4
CASSRQFANTGELFF
TGTGCCAGCAGTAGACAGTTCGCGAACACCGGGGAGCTGTTTTTT
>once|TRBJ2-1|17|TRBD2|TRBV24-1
CATSAQTSGSFRNEQFF
TGTGCCACCAGTGCTCAGACTAGCGGGAGTTTTAGGAATGAGCAGTTCTTC
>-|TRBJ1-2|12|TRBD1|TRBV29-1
CSVQGANYGYTF
TGCAGCGTGCAGGGGGCTAACTATGGCTACACCTTC
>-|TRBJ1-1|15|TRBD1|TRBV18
CASFPGQGVFAEAFF
TGTGCCAGCTTTCCGGGACAGGGGGTTTTCGCTGAAGCTTTCTTT
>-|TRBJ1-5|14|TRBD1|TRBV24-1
CATILQGTRQPQHF
TGTGCCACCATTCTACAGGGGACTAGGCAGCCCCAGCATTTT
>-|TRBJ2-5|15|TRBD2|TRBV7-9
CASSPGAGGQETQYF
TGTGCCAGCAGCCCGGGCGCGGGAGGGCAAGAGACCCAGTACTTC
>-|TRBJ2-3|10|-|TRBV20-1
CSAQRDTQYF
TGCAGTGCACAGCGGGATACGCAGTATTTT
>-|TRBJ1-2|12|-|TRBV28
CASTDRTYGYTF
TGTGCCAGCACCGACAGGACCTATGGCTACACCTTC
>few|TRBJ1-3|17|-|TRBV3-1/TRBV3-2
CASSLTEGSFSGNTIYF
TGTGCCAGCAGCCTGACGGAGGGTTCCTTCTCTGGAAACACCATATATTTT